One sample yielded the 30 T cell receptor beta chains listed below, sequenced in a study of blood T cell repertoires in COVID-19. Sequencing used immunoSEQ multiplex PCR; TCRdb keeps in-frame clones, though not all of them. The sample contains roughly 240,000 clones, approximately 83% of which appear only once. The sample was peripheral blood. These receptors were obtained from a woman in her 30s who had recovered from COVID-19.

The chain is built from TRBV6-5 and TRBJ1-4; no definite D call. CDR3 length: 14 amino acids. The V end was cut by 6 bases, the J end by 7 bases, with 15 bases between. Germline values: CDR1 MNHEY, CDR2 SVGAGI. The CDR3 protein is CASRRAPEGEKLFF. In nucleotides, the CDR3 is TGTGCCAGCAGAAGGGCCCCAGAGGGTGAAAAACTGTTTTTT.

The V gene is TRBV24-1, the J gene TRBJ2-7; 9 bases line up with TRBD1. From germline, CDR1 is KGHDR and CDR2 SFDVKD. The length of the CDR3 is 17 residues. V lost 5 bases, J lost 4 bases, and 14 bases stayed unmatched. CDR3 bases: TGTGCCACCAGTGGGGGGGACAGGGCGGGGTGGGGATACGAGCAGTACTTC. It codes for CATSGGDRAGWGYEQYF.

The chain links TRBV7-9 to TRBJ1-5; a possible D gene is TRBD1 (5 bases). V was trimmed by 3 bases and J by 5 bases, leaving 8 bases between them. Germline V gene lookup returns CDR1 SEHNR and CDR2 FQNEAQ (reference sequence). The CDR3 contains 13 residues. The CDR3 DNA sequence: TGTGCCAGCAGCTTCATAGGGGATCAGCCCCAGCATTTT. Amino acids: CASSFIGDQPQHF. The full variable domain, rest sourced from reference TRBV7-9 and TRBJ1-5, is DTGVSQNPRHKITKRGQNVTFRCDPISEHNRLYWYRQTLGQGPEFLTYFQNEAQLEKSRLLSDRFSAERPKGSFSTLEIQRTEQGDSAMYLCASSFIGDQPQHFGDGTRLSIL.

The rearrangement joins TRBV10-3 to TRBJ2-2; no clear D. Per the germline V gene, CDR1 is ENHRY and CDR2 is SYGVKD. The V end was cut by 4 bases, the J end by 0 bases, with 6 bases between. This CDR3 region has 14 residues. The CDR3 spells CAISVLSNTGELFF. The CDR3 bases are TGTGCCATCAGTGTCTTGTCGAACACCGGGGAGCTGTTTTTT.

This clone was seen once. This chain links TRBV5-1 with TRBJ2-3; the D gene is possibly TRBD2 (7 bases). CDR1 is SGHRS, CDR2 YFSETQ, per germline. The CDR3 consists of 16 residues. Trimming shortened V by 0 bases and J by 0 bases, and 11 bases separated the two germline ends. The CDR3 spells CASSLVAGASTDTQYF. The CDR3 nucleotides read TGCGCCAGCAGCTTGGTGGCGGGGGCTAGCACAGATACGCAGTATTTT.

This chain joins TRBV19 and TRBJ2-2; D perhaps matches TRBD2 (6 bases). Trimming removed 7 bases at V and 6 bases at J, with 9 bases between. CDR3 length equals 12 residues. CDR1 and CDR2 from the germline V gene are LNHDA and SQIVND (reference sequence). The CDR3 bases are TGTGCCAGTAATGGGGAGGCCGGGGAGCTGTTTTTT. It is translated as CASNGEAGELFF. Variable domain in full (rest from reference TRBV19 and TRBJ2-2): DGGITQSPKYLFRKEGQNVTLSCEQNLNHDAMYWYRQDPGQGLRLIYYSQIVNDFQKGDIAEGYSVSREKKESFPLTVTSAQKNPTAFYLCASNGEAGELFFGEGSRLTVL.

This clone was seen a few times. The chain recombines TRBV6-1 with TRBJ1-5; 10 bases are shared with TRBD1. V lost 1 base, J lost 7 bases, and 4 bases stayed unmatched. CDR3 length: 15 amino acids. Germline V CDR1 and CDR2: MNHNS, SASEGT. The CDR3 sequence: CASSEVGTGAQPQHF. The CDR3, as DNA: TGTGCCAGCAGTGAAGTGGGGACAGGGGCGCAGCCCCAGCATTTT.

In its sample, this clone was seen a few times. The rearrangement links TRBV21-1 to TRBJ2-7; the table's D call, TRBD1, has no DNA check behind it. TRBV21-1 is described as a pseudogene. This CDR3 has 16 amino acids. CDR3 amino acids: CASSKGTGTHSYEQYF. For the CDR3, the DNA is TGTGCCAGCAGCAAAGGAACCGGGACACATTCCTACGAGCAGTACTTC.

The CDR3 DNA sequence: TGTGCCAGCAACCGACTTGTAAGTTCACCCCTCCACTTT. Translated, it gives CASNRLVSSPLHF. V is TRBV9 and J is TRBJ1-6; no definite D call. Germline CDR1 SGDLS, CDR2 YYNGEE. Trimming took 6 bases from V and 9 from J, leaving 13 bases between them. The CDR3 loop spans 13 amino acids.

The chain is built from TRBV10-3 and TRBJ2-1; no clear D gene. This CDR3 is built from 11 residues. Germline lookup yields CDR1 ENHRY and CDR2 SYGVKD. V was pared by 4 bases and J by 10 bases, with 8 bases between. CDR3 in DNA: TGTGCCATCAGTGGTTCCACAGAGCAGTTCTTC. Amino acids: CAISGSTEQFF.

The CDR3 spells CASSLGRGTHYGYTF. The DNA of the CDR3 is TGTGCCAGCAGTCTGGGCCGGGGGACTCACTATGGCTACACCTTC. The J gene is TRBJ1-2, the V gene TRBV27; weak D call: TRBD1 (5 bases). Trimming shortened V by 5 bases and J by 3 bases, and 16 bases separated the two germline ends. CDR3 length: 15 residues. In germline, CDR1 is MNHEY, CDR2 SMNVEV (reference sequence).

On this clone itself: Other DNA sequences of this sample code for an identical CDR3. The rearrangement joins TRBV11-2 to TRBJ2-2; D unclear. The CDR3 is 13 residues long. Germline-derived CDR1 and CDR2 are SGHAT and FQNNGV. Trimming stripped 0 bases from V and 4 bases from J, with 3 bases between. The CDR3 bases are TGTGCCAGCAGCTTAGAAGCCACCGGGGAGCTGTTTTTT. This sequence encodes CASSLEATGELFF.

The CDR3 DNA sequence: TGCGCCAGCAGCTTGGGGCAGGGAGAGACCCAGTACTTC. Its protein product is CASSLGQGETQYF. The chain links TRBV5-1 to TRBJ2-5; D may be TRBD1 (5 bases). The CDR3 is 13 residues long. Trimming removed 0 bases from V and 4 bases from J, with 7 bases in between. Germline V gives CDR1 SGHRS, CDR2 YFSETQ.

The V call is TRBV5-1, the J call TRBJ2-5, with TRBD2 identical over 14 bases. The V and J ends lost 4 bases and 4 bases, in that order; junction bases with no gene match: 3. This CDR3 is built from 15 residues. Germline V lookup: CDR1 SGHRS, CDR2 YFSETQ. CDR3 in amino acids: CASSGLAGGLETQYF. The CDR3 DNA is TGCGCCAGCAGCGGACTAGCGGGGGGTCTAGAGACCCAGTACTTC. Based on the CDR3 plus reference TRBV5-1 and TRBJ2-5, the full variable domain is KAGVTQTPRYLIKTRGQQVTLSCSPISGHRSVSWYQQTPGQGLQFLFEYFSETQRNKGNFPGRFSGRQFSNSRSEMNVSTLELGDSALYLCASSGLAGGLETQYFGPGTRLLVL.

J is TRBJ1-4 and V is TRBV2, with a weak D call TRBD1 (6 bases). From germline, CDR1 is SNHLY and CDR2 FYNNEI. This CDR3 region has 15 residues. V was clipped by 3 bases and J by 7 bases, with 15 bases between them. The CDR3 DNA is TGTGCCAGCAGTGATGTAGGGGGGGCAGGTGAAAAACTGTTTTTT. Translated, it gives CASSDVGGAGEKLFF.

The chain uses TRBV4-2 and TRBJ1-1, with a tentative D call TRBD1 (5 bases). The CDR3 sequence is 17 residues long. Between the trimmed V and J ends, which lost 4 bases and 1 base, there was a span of 19 bases. Germline CDR1 and CDR2: LGHNA and YNFKEQ. As DNA, the CDR3 is TGTGCCAGCAGCCGCCAGCCCTTGGGGCAACCGAACACTGAAGCTTTCTTT. As protein: CASSRQPLGQPNTEAFF.

The chain links TRBV25-1 to TRBJ1-3; D perhaps matches TRBD1 (5 bases). The CDR3 contains 17 residues. The germline V gene has CDR1 MGHDK and CDR2 SYGVNS. The V end lost 3 bases, the J end lost 0 bases, and 15 bases lay between the germline ends. The DNA for the CDR3 is TGTGCCAGCAGTGAGCGGGGCCAACCCAACTCTGGAAACACCATATATTTT. This codes for CASSERGQPNSGNTIYF.

There are a few counts of this clone. This chain joins TRBV16 and TRBJ1-1; no reliable D call. From germline, CDR1 is KGHSY and CDR2 FQNENV. The CDR3 is made up of 12 amino acids. Trimming pared 7 bases from V and 4 bases from J, leaving 10 bases between. The DNA for the CDR3 is TGTGCCAGCACCCACGGGTTCACTGAAGCTTTCTTT. Its translation: CASTHGFTEAFF. Filled out from reference TRBV16 and TRBJ1-1, the complete variable domain reads GEEVAQTPKHLVRGEGQKAKLYCAPIKGHSYVFWYQQVLKNEFKFLISFQNENVFDETGMPKERFSAKCLPNSPCSLEIQATKLEDSAVYFCASTHGFTEAFFGQGTRLTVV.

The chain combines TRBV11-1 with TRBJ2-5; 7 bases agree with TRBD2. J was trimmed by 2 bases and V by 2 bases; bases with no gene match: 5. Germline loops: CDR1 SGHAT, CDR2 FQDESV (reference sequence). CDR3 size: 15 residues. CDR3 coding DNA: TGTGCCAGCAGCTTACCAGCGGGACCTCAAGAGACCCAGTACTTC. Translating it yields CASSLPAGPQETQYF. Variable domain in full (rest from reference TRBV11-1 and TRBJ2-5): EAEVAQSPRYKITEKSQAVAFWCDPISGHATLYWYRQILGQGPELLVQFQDESVVDDSQLPKDRFSAERLKGVDSTLKIQPAELGDSAMYLCASSLPAGPQETQYFGPGTRLLVL.

The rearrangement joins TRBV29-1 to TRBJ2-7, with D perhaps matching TRBD1 (6 bases). Trimming shortened V by 6 bases and J by 6 bases, and 18 bases separated the two germline ends. The CDR3 is 13 residues long. The germline CDR1 and CDR2 sequences are SQVTM and ANQGSEA. The CDR3 DNA sequence: TGCAGCGTGACCCCGACAGGACAAGGCGAGCAGTACTTC. Translated: CSVTPTGQGEQYF.

This clone showed up just once. The rearrangement joins TRBV19 to TRBJ2-6; 8 bases line up with TRBD1. The CDR3 consists of 17 residues. CDR1 and CDR2 from the germline V gene are LNHDA and SQIVND (reference sequence). V lost 3 bases, J lost 1 base, and 5 bases stayed unmatched. The CDR3 region has the DNA TGTGCCAGTAGTATCAGGGGGCGGGTTTCTGGGGCCAACGTCCTGACTTTC. Translating it yields CASSIRGRVSGANVLTF.

This rearrangement joins TRBV2 to TRBJ2-3, with 10 bases lining up with TRBD2. This CDR3 region has 16 residues. Germline V gene data show CDR1 as SNHLY and CDR2 as FYNNEI. V lost 2 bases to trimming and J lost 5 bases; unmatched junction nucleotides: 7. The CDR3 here is CASSERRTSGGDTQYF. DNA for the CDR3: TGTGCCAGCAGTGAACGAAGGACTAGCGGTGGAGATACGCAGTATTTT.

This clone was detected only once. CDR3 amino acids: CASSALYAGEQFF. The CDR3 coding sequence is TGTGCCAGTAGTGCCCTCTATGCGGGTGAGCAGTTCTTC. The gene calls are TRBV19 and TRBJ2-1; weak D call: TRBD2 (5 bases). The CDR3 length is 13 residues. Germline loops: CDR1 LNHDA, CDR2 SQIVND (reference sequence). V dropped 5 bases and J dropped 9 bases, with 14 bases sitting between them.

The chain uses TRBV30 and TRBJ1-3; D is possibly TRBD1 (6 bases). Germline V CDR1 and CDR2: GTSNPN, SVGIG (reference sequence). The germline V and J ends were trimmed by 0 bases and 2 bases, with 14 bases remaining between them. This CDR3 is built from 16 residues. CDR3 in amino acids: CAWSVKSGAPGNTIYF. Here the CDR3 DNA reads TGTGCCTGGAGTGTGAAGTCAGGGGCGCCTGGAAACACCATATATTTT.

The genes are TRBV2 and TRBJ2-7, with TRBD1 matching 7 bases. The CDR3 spans 15 residues. Germline assignment: CDR1 SNHLY and CDR2 FYNNEI. The junction had 12 bases not matched to a gene; V was cut back by 7 bases and J by 3 bases. Written as DNA, the CDR3 is TGTGCCAGCAACTTACAGGGGTCCTGGGACTACGAGCAGTACTTC. Protein sequence: CASNLQGSWDYEQYF.

The rearrangement joins TRBV5-1 to TRBJ1-1, with TRBD1 matching 10 bases. The germline V gene has CDR1 SGHRS and CDR2 YFSETQ. The CDR3 has 15 residues. The ends lost 6 bases at V and 5 bases at J; junction bases unmatched: 10. CDR3 amino acids: CASTDRTGGGTEAFF. The CDR3 DNA follows: TGCGCCAGCACCGATAGGACAGGGGGTGGAACTGAAGCTTTCTTT.

This clone came up once. The chain uses TRBV2 and TRBJ2-5; 13 positions match TRBD2. The germline V gene has CDR1 SNHLY and CDR2 FYNNEI. This CDR3 has 17 residues. The ends lost 6 bases at V and 5 bases at J; junction bases unmatched: 12. CDR3 DNA sequence: TGTGCCAGCAGGAAAGGGACTAGCGGGGCTCGAAAGGAGACCCAGTACTTC. It codes for CASRKGTSGARKETQYF.

This clone was observed a single time. The chain has TRBV2 and TRBJ1-2; 8 bases map to TRBD1. Germline trimming cut 4 bases from V and 5 bases from J; bases unmatched to any gene: 6. There are 14 residues in the CDR3. Germline V CDR1 and CDR2: SNHLY, FYNNEI. The CDR3 DNA sequence: TGTGCCAGCAGTGTAGGACAGGGTTTTTATGGCTACACCTTC. Its translation: CASSVGQGFYGYTF.

The chain combines TRBV2 with TRBJ2-7, with TRBD2 matching over 10 bases. The ends lost 2 bases at V and 4 bases at J; junction bases unmatched: 5. CDR3 length: 15 residues. The V gene's germline CDR1 is SNHLY and CDR2 FYNNEI. Here the CDR3 DNA reads TGTGCCAGCAGTGAACTAGCGGGGGAACCTTACGAGCAGTACTTC. This sequence encodes CASSELAGEPYEQYF.

The V and J genes are TRBV4-2 and TRBJ1-4; tentative D call: TRBD1 (5 bases). Trimming pared 1 base from V and 5 bases from J, leaving 11 bases between. The CDR3 is 15 amino acids. CDR1 is LGHNA, CDR2 YNFKEQ, per germline. The CDR3 nucleotides are TGTGCCAGCAGCCAAGGCCCCCAGGGAAATGAAAAACTGTTTTTT. This codes for CASSQGPQGNEKLFF.